The clone carrying this T cell receptor beta chain was detected ten times or more. Its antigen is as yet unknown. UMIs and a universal primer site were added when TCR cDNA was made by 5'RACE template switching. TCRdb passed the 5' RACE reads through MiXCR, listing each CDR3 protein once. Of over 150,000 distinct CDR3 sequences in the sample, approximately 6.2% are singletons; the top ten hold 2.9%. The sample originates from a study of T cells after yellow fever vaccination. About the research overall: Fractions of limited cellularity were prepared by means of SMART-Seq v4 Ultra Low Input. General study points: By day 5 rather than day 15, the secondary response had peaked, though it was weaker. Post-booster repertoires again held most primary-vaccination clones (roughly 96% CD4, approximately 90% CD8).

In germline, CDR1 is MGHRA, CDR2 YSYEKL. V dropped 4 bases and J dropped 2 bases, with 15 bases sitting between them. This CDR3 has 16 residues. The chain couples TRBV4-1 to TRBJ2-1; weak D call: TRBD1 (6 bases). The material sequenced was CD4+ T cells sorted from PBMCs, taken on the day of the first yellow fever vaccination. This TCR came from a man in his late teens or twenties who received the YFV17D yellow fever vaccine. In nucleotides, the CDR3 is TGCGCCAGCAGCCTCCAGAGGGGGTCAACCTACAATGAGCAGTTCTTC. It yields the protein CASSLQRGSTYNEQFF.